This entry is about one TCR beta chain. Per the authors' pipeline: Amplifying reference gene primers gave estimates of nucleated cell counts. The protocol was immunoSEQ multiplex PCR, while the TCRdb copy is restricted to in-frame clones and leaves out a portion. The D gene and trimming were derived from the DNA, and the V and J assignments and clone size from that table. This sample has fewer than 300,000 clones, with under 90% found just once. CDR1 LGHNA and CDR2 YSLEER come from the germline V gene. The ends were cut back, 1 base at V and 5 bases at J, with 10 bases in the middle. CDR3 length: 14 residues. This sample was included in a study of blood T cell repertoires in COVID-19. Whole-study context: Sample material is recorded as cDNA or gDNA derived from T cells, B-cell-depleted T cells, or PBMCs.

The V gene is TRBV4-3, the J gene TRBJ2-3, with a tentative D call TRBD1 (5 bases). Sample: peripheral blood. This TCR was sampled from a woman under 30 with acute or convalescent COVID-19. The CDR3 DNA follows: TGCGCCAGCAGCCAAGGGGGCATTGGAGATACGCAGTATTTT. This gives the protein CASSQGGIGDTQYF.